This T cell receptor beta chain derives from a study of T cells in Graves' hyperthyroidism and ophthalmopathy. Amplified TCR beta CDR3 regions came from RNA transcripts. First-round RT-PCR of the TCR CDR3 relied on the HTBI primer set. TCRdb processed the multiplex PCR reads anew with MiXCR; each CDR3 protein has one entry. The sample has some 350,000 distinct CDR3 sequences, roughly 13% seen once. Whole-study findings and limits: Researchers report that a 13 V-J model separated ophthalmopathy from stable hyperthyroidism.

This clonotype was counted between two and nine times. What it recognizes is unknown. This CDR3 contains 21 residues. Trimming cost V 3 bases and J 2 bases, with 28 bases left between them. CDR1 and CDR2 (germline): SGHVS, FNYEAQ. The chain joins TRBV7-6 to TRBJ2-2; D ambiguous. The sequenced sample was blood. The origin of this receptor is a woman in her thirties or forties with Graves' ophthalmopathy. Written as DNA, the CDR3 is TGTGCCAGCAGCTTCTTCTTCAGGAAGCAAGAGACCCCCGTCAACACCGGGGAGCTGTTTTTT. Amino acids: CASSFFFRKQETPVNTGELFF.